This T cell receptor beta chain was profiled in a study of blood T cell repertoires in COVID-19 (dated by TCRdb to 2019 to 2021). For the study in its entirety: Collaborator samples came from the United States, Italy and Spain and covered acute and convalescent phases of COVID-19. The repertoires were made available in a free public database intended to serve as a resource for research on the immune response to SARS-CoV-2. Sample metadata almost always included a de-identified subject ID, COVID-19 status, age in years and sex. The samples were drawn from the first 160 participants of the ongoing ImmuneRACE study and from over 950 subjects provided by 6 global collaborators. Where available, HLA class I and class II types were taken from metadata supplied by the sample provider and were not determined by assay-based typing. The dataset comprised deeply sampled blood TCRbeta repertoires from subjects exposed to, actively infected with, or recovered from COVID-19. The material from the prospective study consisted of cDNA or gDNA derived from T cells, B-cell-depleted T cells, or PBMCs. Results the study describes overall, beyond this receptor: How much clinical and demographic metadata was included differed by source and by participant, and the metadata was provided uncurated.

Comments on this clone: The antigen it binds to is not known. No quality values exist for individual bases; no much larger clone is one base distant.

The immunoSEQ Assay, a bias-controlled multiplex PCR, was used to amplify TCRbeta CDR3 regions from genomic DNA. The study's processing was this. The number of nucleated cells in each sample was estimated from the amplification of reference gene primers within the assay. To quantify the absolute abundance of each unique TCRbeta CDR3 rearrangement, sequence reads were collapsed and filtered. For each sample, productive Simpson clonality was calculated as the square root of Simpson's diversity index over productive rearrangements. Sourced from immuneACCESS, this table was stored by TCRdb with only in-frame sequences that have V and J called. A share of the clones is absent; for the studies checked, an unresolved V gene accounts for under half, and the remainder has no known explanation. The V and J calls and clone size come from that table; D and trimming were worked out from the DNA. The sample includes under 200,000 clones, with about four fifths observed a single time. Of the sample, nearly 6% falls within the top ten clones.

One collaborating source in Seattle enrolled patients during active infection and followed them longitudinally through the course of disease. Whole blood was collected in K2EDTA tubes by collaborating institutions according to the institutions' own protocols. For TCRbeta analysis, collaborator samples were shipped as frozen whole blood, as isolated PBMCs, or as DNA extracted from either sample type. V is cut back by 9 bases and J by 3 bases, with 5 bases in the junction unmatched. The CDR3 runs 13 residues from the cysteine to the phenylalanine. Only CDR3 DNA remains: 39 bases, in frame from the first base. According to the germline V gene (reference sequence), CDR1 reads LNHDA and CDR2 reads SQIVND.

This sequence was found in a middle-aged woman with COVID-19, enrolled during active disease. Sequencing input: peripheral blood. This sequence uses TRBV19 and TRBJ2-1; 7 junctional bases match TRBD1. The CDR3 in this case is CASNRGNYNEQFF. The DNA sequence follows: TGTGCCAGCAACAGGGGTAACTACAATGAGCAGTTCTTC.